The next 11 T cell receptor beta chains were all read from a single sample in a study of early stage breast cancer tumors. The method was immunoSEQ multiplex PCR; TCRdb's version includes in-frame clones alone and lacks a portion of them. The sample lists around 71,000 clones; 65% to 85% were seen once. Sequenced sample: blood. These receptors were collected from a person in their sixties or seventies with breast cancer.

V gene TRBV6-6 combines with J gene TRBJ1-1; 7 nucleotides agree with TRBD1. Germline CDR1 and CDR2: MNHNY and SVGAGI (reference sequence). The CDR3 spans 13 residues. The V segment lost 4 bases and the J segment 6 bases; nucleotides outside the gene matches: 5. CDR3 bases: TGTGCCAGCAGTTCGGGGACAGTTGCTGAAGCTTTCTTT. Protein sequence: CASSSGTVAEAFF.

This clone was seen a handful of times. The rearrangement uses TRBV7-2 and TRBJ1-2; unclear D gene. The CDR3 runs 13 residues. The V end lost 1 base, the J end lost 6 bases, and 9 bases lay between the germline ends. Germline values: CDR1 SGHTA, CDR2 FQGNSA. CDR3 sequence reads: CASSLGRSNGYTF. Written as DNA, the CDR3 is TGTGCCAGCAGCTTAGGACGTAGTAATGGCTACACCTTC.

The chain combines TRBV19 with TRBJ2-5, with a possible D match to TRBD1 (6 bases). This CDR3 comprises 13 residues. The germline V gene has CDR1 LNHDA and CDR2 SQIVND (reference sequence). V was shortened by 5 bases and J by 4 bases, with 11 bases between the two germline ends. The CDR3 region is CASSPSGAETQYF. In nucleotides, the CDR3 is TGTGCCAGTAGTCCCTCAGGGGCAGAGACCCAGTACTTC.

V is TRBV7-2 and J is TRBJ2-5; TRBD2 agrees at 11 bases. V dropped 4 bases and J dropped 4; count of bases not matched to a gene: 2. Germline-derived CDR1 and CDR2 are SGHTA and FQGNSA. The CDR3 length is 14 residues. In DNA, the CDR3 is TGTGCCAGCAGCTCTAGCGGGGGGAGAGAGACCCAGTACTTC. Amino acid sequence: CASSSSGGRETQYF.

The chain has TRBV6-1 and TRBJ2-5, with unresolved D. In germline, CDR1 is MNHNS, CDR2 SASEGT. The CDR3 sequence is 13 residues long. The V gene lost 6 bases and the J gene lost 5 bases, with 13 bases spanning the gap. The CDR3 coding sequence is TGTGCCAGCAGCGAGATTTGGGTCGAGACCCAGTACTTC. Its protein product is CASSEIWVETQYF.

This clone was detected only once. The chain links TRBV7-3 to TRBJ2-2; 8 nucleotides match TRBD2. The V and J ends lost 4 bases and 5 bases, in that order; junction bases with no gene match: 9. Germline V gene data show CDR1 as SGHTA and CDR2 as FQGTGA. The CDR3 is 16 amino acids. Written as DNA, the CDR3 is TGTGCCAGCAGCTCCCCCGGGGGGGGGCAAACCGGGGAGCTGTTTTTT. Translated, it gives CASSSPGGGQTGELFF.

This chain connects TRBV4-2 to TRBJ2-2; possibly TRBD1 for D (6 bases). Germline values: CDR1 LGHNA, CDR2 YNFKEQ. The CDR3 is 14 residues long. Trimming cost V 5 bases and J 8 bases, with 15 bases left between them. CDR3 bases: TGTGCCAGCAGCTATAGCCTAGGGGGTGGGGAGCTGTTTTTT. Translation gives CASSYSLGGGELFF.

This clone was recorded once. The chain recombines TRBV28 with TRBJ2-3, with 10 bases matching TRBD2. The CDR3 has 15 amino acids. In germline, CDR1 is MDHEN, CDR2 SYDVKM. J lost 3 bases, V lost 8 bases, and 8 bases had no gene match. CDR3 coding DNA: TGTGCCAGCGAGCGGGAGGGAATAGGGACAGATACGCAGTATTTT. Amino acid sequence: CASEREGIGTDTQYF.

The CDR3 bases are TGCAGTGCTAGAGTTTCGTACGAGCAGTACTTC. It translates to CSARVSYEQYF. The chain joins TRBV20-1 to TRBJ2-7; D is unclear. The CDR3 totals 11 residues. The germline gives CDR1 DFQATT, CDR2 SNEGSKA (reference sequence). The V end lost 1 base, the J end lost 4 bases, and 5 bases lay between the germline ends.

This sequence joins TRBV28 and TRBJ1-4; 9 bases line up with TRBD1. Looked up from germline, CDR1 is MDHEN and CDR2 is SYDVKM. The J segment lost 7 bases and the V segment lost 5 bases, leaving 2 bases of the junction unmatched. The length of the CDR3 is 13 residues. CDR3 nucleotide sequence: TGTGCCAGCAGTACGACAGGGGGTGAAAAACTGTTTTTT. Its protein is CASSTTGGEKLFF.

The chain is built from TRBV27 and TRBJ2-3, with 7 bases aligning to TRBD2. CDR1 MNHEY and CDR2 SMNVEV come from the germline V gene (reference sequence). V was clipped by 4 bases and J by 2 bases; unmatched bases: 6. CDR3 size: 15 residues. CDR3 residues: CASSYSGTFTDTQYF. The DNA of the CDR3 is TGTGCCAGCAGTTACAGCGGGACCTTCACAGATACGCAGTATTTT.